A few counts support the clone carrying this T cell receptor beta chain. Its antigen is currently unknown. TCRdb re-called the reads through MiXCR, storing one row per CDR3 protein. The sample contains about 330,000 distinct CDR3 sequences, about 32% of which appear only once. Trimming pared 1 base from V and 0 bases from J, leaving 9 bases between. The germline V gene has CDR1 SGHVS and CDR2 FNYEAQ. The CDR3 is 15 residues long. The data belong to a study of T cell repertoires in cytomegalovirus infection. Study-wide context: Alongside well-studied HLA-B-restricted CMV epitopes, recently identified HLA-C-restricted CMV epitopes were also used. Indications of both CMV infection and matching HLA type were provided by public TCR beta signatures.

Whole-study findings and limits: HLA-C-restricted, CMV-specific TCR beta clonotypes were dominant ex vivo.

This chain connects TRBV7-6 to TRBJ1-1, with D uncertain. The sample consisted of cultured PBMCs, taken from culture after CMV antigen stimulation. This clonotype was sampled from a human donor in good health (CMV status not recorded). Some clones in this sample may be carry-over from other donors' samples. Here the CDR3 DNA reads TGTGCCAGCAGCTTAGACTCATCTTTGAACACTGAAGCTTTCTTT. Its protein product is CASSLDSSLNTEAFF.